The TCR beta chain described here comes from a study of shared clonotypes between healthy human individuals. Overall study: Per donor, three plates held CD4 naive cells, three held CD4 memory, two held CD8 naive and one held CD8 memory. General study results and limits: A generally larger estimated richness was seen in naive subsets than in memory subsets. Since donors were few, the genetic and exposure-history diversity represented was limited.

For this clone: Its antigen is currently unknown.

The V end lost 4 bases, the J end lost 8 bases, and 8 bases lay between the germline ends. Germline CDR1 LGHNA, CDR2 YNFKEQ. The CDR3 contains 12 residues. The method was immunoSEQ multiplex PCR; TCRdb's version includes in-frame clones alone and lacks a portion of them. The sample includes a few hundred thousand clones, about 96% of them seen just once. The source of this sequence is a man aged 30-40 years in good health. What was sequenced was memory CD8+ T cells sorted from blood. Sample subset: CD45RO+ cells pooled with CCR7-negative TemRA cells. This sequence joins TRBV4-2 and TRBJ2-2; D unclear. The DNA of the CDR3 is TGTGCCAGCAGCCCGATTAAAGGGGAGCTGTTTTTT. Its protein is CASSPIKGELFF.